The text below deals with one TCR beta chain. The sample comes from a study of T cells in Graves' hyperthyroidism and ophthalmopathy. Across the whole study: Sampling of peripheral blood happened at initial diagnosis, prior to any treatment.

Amplification of TCR beta CDR3 regions used RNA as the template. TCR CDR3 underwent first-round RT-PCR with the HTBI primer set. TCRdb reprocessed the multiplex PCR reads with MiXCR, giving one entry per CDR3 protein. The sample lists 300,000 to 400,000 distinct CDR3 sequences, over 10% occurring once. Trimming took 4 bases from V and 6 from J; bases not matched to a gene: 11. Looked up from germline, CDR1 is LNHNV and CDR2 is YYDKDF (reference sequence). This CDR3 comprises 16 residues. No ophthalmopathy progression within 18 months constituted stable Graves' hyperthyroidism. Thyroid ultrasound and orbital computed tomography, with clinical symptoms and serum thyroxine and TRAb, informed diagnoses. PBMCs came from roughly 10 ml fresh peripheral blood.

The receptor was derived from a young woman with Graves' hyperthyroidism. The rearrangement uses TRBV15 and TRBJ2-1; 8 positions agree with TRBD1. The source material was blood. DNA of the CDR3: TGTGCCACCAGCACAAGGACAGGGCGGTTGGCCAATGAGCAGTTCTTC. Translating it yields CATSTRTGRLANEQFF.